Each of the 21 T cell receptor beta chains below was sequenced from the same sample in a study of T cells in Graves' hyperthyroidism and ophthalmopathy. What was amplified from RNA transcripts were TCR beta CDR3 regions. Initially, a first-round RT-PCR of the TCR CDR3 employed the HTBI primer set. TCRdb itself ran the multiplex PCR reads through MiXCR, one entry per CDR3 protein. Among around 300,000 distinct CDR3 sequences listed, 11% to 15% were seen once. The specimen was blood. The source is a woman aged 25-40 years with Graves' hyperthyroidism.

This rearrangement joins TRBV30 to TRBJ2-3; D might be TRBD2 (5 bases). The CDR3 extends over 15 amino acids. The V end lost 3 bases, the J end lost 2 bases, and 15 bases lay between the germline ends. CDR1 is GTSNPN, CDR2 SVGIG, per germline (reference sequence). CDR3 sequence: CAWRDGLAITDTQYF. The CDR3 DNA reads as TGTGCCTGGAGGGATGGACTCGCAATCACAGATACGCAGTATTTT.

This clonotype was detected ten times or more. The CDR3 is CATNPSRGNEQFF. In DNA form, the CDR3 reads TGTGCCACAAACCCCAGTCGAGGCAATGAGCAGTTCTTC. The chain carries TRBV28 and TRBJ2-1; D is undetermined. Trimming cost V 10 bases and J 6 bases, with 16 bases left between them. CDR3 size: 13 residues. Germline values: CDR1 MDHEN, CDR2 SYDVKM. The variable domain in full, completed from reference TRBV28 and TRBJ2-1, reads DVKVTQSSRYLVKRTGEKVFLECVQDMDHENMFWYRQDPGLGLRLIYFSYDVKMKEKGDIPEGYSVSREKKERFSLILESASTNQTSMYLCATNPSRGNEQFFGPGTRLTVL.

This clonotype was counted ten times or more. The chain employs TRBV28 and TRBJ1-2; TRBD1 aligns across 7 bases. The CDR3 runs 15 residues. V shed 5 bases, J shed 4 bases, and the junction held 10 bases outside the gene matches. Germline V gene lookup returns CDR1 MDHEN and CDR2 SYDVKM. CDR3 bases: TGTGCCAGCAGTAAACTGGACAGGCTACCCTATGGCTACACCTTC. Protein product: CASSKLDRLPYGYTF.

V gene TRBV28 combines with J gene TRBJ2-3; 13 bases map to TRBD2. The CDR3 sequence is 18 residues long. J gave up 1 base and V 5 bases, and 9 bases lay outside the gene matches. Germline V gene data show CDR1 as MDHEN and CDR2 as SYDVKM. CDR3: CASSTGTSGAPGTDTQYF. CDR3 coding DNA: TGTGCCAGCAGTACCGGGACTAGCGGGGCCCCCGGCACAGATACGCAGTATTTT.

This clonotype was observed at least ten times. This rearrangement joins TRBV12-3 or TRBV12-4 to TRBJ2-5; TRBD1 matches at 9 bases. V trimming: 6 bases; J trimming: 3 bases; junction bases outside the gene matches: 5. There are 14 residues in the CDR3. CDR3 sequence reads: CASSRQGGEETQYF. In DNA form, the CDR3 reads TGTGCCAGCAGCCGACAGGGGGGAGAAGAGACCCAGTACTTC.

V is TRBV20-1 and J is TRBJ1-2, with unresolved D. V lost 3 bases and J lost 5, with 10 bases in between. Germline loops: CDR1 DFQATT, CDR2 SNEGSKA (reference sequence). This CDR3 is built from 12 residues. The CDR3 spells CSAREFEYGYTF. DNA for the CDR3: TGCAGTGCTAGGGAATTCGAGTATGGCTACACCTTC.

This clonotype was observed many times. V is TRBV7-2 and J is TRBJ2-1, with TRBD2 matching 11 bases. Germline trimming cut 6 bases from V and 4 bases from J; bases unmatched to any gene: 11. Germline loops: CDR1 SGHTA, CDR2 FQGNSA. The CDR3 covers 17 residues. CDR3 in DNA: TGTGCCAGCAGTCATTGGCTAGCGGGAGGTTCGTACAATGAGCAGTTCTTC. It translates to CASSHWLAGGSYNEQFF.

At least ten counts were recorded for this clonotype. The rearrangement uses TRBV6-5 and TRBJ2-7, with 7 positions matching TRBD1. V shed 4 bases, J shed 4 bases, and the junction held 10 bases outside the gene matches. Germline values: CDR1 MNHEY, CDR2 SVGAGI. The CDR3 has 15 residues. In nucleotides, the CDR3 is TGTGCCAGCAGTTCTCGCCGGGACAGCAAGTACGAGCAGTACTTC. As protein: CASSSRRDSKYEQYF.

The chain couples TRBV28 to TRBJ1-4; D may be TRBD1 (6 bases). CDR3 length: 17 residues. With 2 bases removed from V and 1 base from J, the gap between germline ends came to 14 bases. Germline CDR1 MDHEN, CDR2 SYDVKM. The CDR3: CASSLTGGLRTNEKLFF. The CDR3 DNA sequence: TGTGCCAGCAGTTTAACTGGGGGCTTAAGAACTAATGAAAAACTGTTTTTT.

This clonotype has ten or more counts. The chain couples TRBV28 to TRBJ1-1, with D unresolved. The CDR3 contains 14 residues. With 7 bases removed from V and 5 bases from J, the gap between germline ends came to 17 bases. The germline V gene has CDR1 MDHEN and CDR2 SYDVKM. Written as DNA, the CDR3 is TGTGCCAGCACCGCCATCCCCCCTCAAACTGAAGCTTTCTTT. The encoded protein is CASTAIPPQTEAFF.

This clonotype was recorded at least ten times. V usage is TRBV20-1 and J usage is TRBJ1-5, with TRBD1 matching 8 bases. This CDR3 has 13 amino acids. Germline V gene lookup returns CDR1 DFQATT and CDR2 SNEGSKA (reference sequence). The V gene end was trimmed by 5 bases and the J gene end by 3 bases; junction bases not matched to a gene: 3. In nucleotides, the CDR3 is TGCAGTGCTCAGGGGGCTCACAATCAGCCCCAGCATTTT. Translating gives CSAQGAHNQPQHF.

There are many counts of this clonotype. The CDR3 loop is CASSQGPGLVQPQHF. For the CDR3, the DNA is TGTGCCAGCAGCCAAGGGCCGGGTCTAGTCCAGCCCCAGCATTTT. The chain employs TRBV27 and TRBJ1-5; D is undetermined. The CDR3 contains 15 residues. The germline CDR1 and CDR2 sequences are MNHEY and SMNVEV (reference sequence). V shed 6 bases and J shed 7 bases, with 19 bases lying between them.

V gene TRBV28 combines with J gene TRBJ2-5; 8 bases map to TRBD2. Looked up from germline, CDR1 is MDHEN and CDR2 is SYDVKM. The CDR3 contains 17 residues. J gave up 3 bases and V 7 bases, and 16 bases lay outside the gene matches. The CDR3: CASTIGVAGGWKETQYF. The CDR3 DNA reads TGTGCCAGCACCATCGGCGTGGCGGGGGGCTGGAAAGAGACCCAGTACTTC.

This clonotype was picked up a small number of times. The CDR3 nucleotides are TGCAGTGCTAGAGATCTGCGGGGTCAGAAACAGCCCCAGCATTTT. Its translation: CSARDLRGQKQPQHF. This rearrangement joins TRBV20-1 to TRBJ1-5; D is undetermined. The CDR3 extends over 15 amino acids. Germline loops: CDR1 DFQATT, CDR2 SNEGSKA (reference sequence). V was pared by 0 bases and J by 7 bases, with 16 bases between.

This clonotype was recorded a few times. The V and J genes are TRBV28 and TRBJ1-5, with D unresolved. The CDR3 is 12 amino acids. Germline CDR1 is MDHEN and CDR2 is SYDVKM. V was clipped by 8 bases and J by 5 bases, with 10 bases between them. CDR3 protein: CASGGRDQPQHF. The DNA for the CDR3 is TGTGCCAGCGGTGGAAGGGATCAGCCCCAGCATTTT.

J is TRBJ1-2 and V is TRBV20-1; 9 positions match TRBD1. Trimming cost V 7 bases and J 4 bases; bases outside gene matches: 10. The CDR3 spans 14 residues. CDR1 and CDR2 (germline): DFQATT, SNEGSKA (reference sequence). CDR3 bases: TGCAGTGTACAGAGACAGGGGGTGGGCTATGGCTACACCTTC. It specifies CSVQRQGVGYGYTF.

This clonotype was counted at least ten times. This chain links TRBV5-1 with TRBJ2-2; no definite D call. The CDR3 sequence is 14 residues long. In germline, CDR1 is SGHRS, CDR2 YFSETQ. V was shortened by 5 bases and J by 1 base, with 9 bases between the two germline ends. CDR3 sequence reads: CASSHHENTGELFF. CDR3 in DNA: TGCGCCAGCAGTCATCATGAGAACACCGGGGAGCTGTTTTTT.

The gene calls are TRBV5-1 and TRBJ1-2; D remains ambiguous. Trimming removed 0 bases from V and 4 bases from J, with 13 bases in between. In germline, CDR1 is SGHRS, CDR2 YFSETQ. This CDR3 is built from 15 residues. The CDR3 DNA reads as TGCGCCAGCAGCTTGGCTCGTGACGGAGTCTATGGCTACACCTTC. Translating gives CASSLARDGVYGYTF.

In its sample, this clonotype was seen many times. The chain employs TRBV12-3 or TRBV12-4 and TRBJ2-6; D gene ambiguous. The CDR3 spans 16 residues. The V end lost 3 bases, the J end lost 0 bases, and 9 bases lay between the germline ends. DNA of the CDR3: TGTGCCAGCAGTTTCGGTCAAACCTCTGGGGCCAACGTCCTGACTTTC. It translates to CASSFGQTSGANVLTF.

This chain joins TRBV7-9 and TRBJ2-1, with D perhaps matching TRBD1 (7 bases). Germline CDR1 SEHNR, CDR2 FQNEAQ (reference sequence). Deletions cut 7 bases from V and 6 bases from J, with 19 bases between. CDR3 length: 15 residues. CDR3 bases: TGTGCCAGCATCGGAACAGGGGCGCGGGGCAATGAGCAGTTCTTC. Protein sequence: CASIGTGARGNEQFF.

Comments on this clonotype: A much larger clone sits a single nucleotide away, making a read error possible. The CDR3 end shows no conserved phenylalanine or tryptophan, and so a read error is likely. This chain links TRBV30 with TRBJ1-2, with D maybe TRBD1 (6 bases). The CDR3 is made up of 11 amino acids. The germline V gene has CDR1 GTSNPN and CDR2 SVGIG (reference sequence). Trimming stripped 4 bases from V and 3 bases from J, with 6 bases between. The CDR3 DNA reads TGTGCCTGGAACAGGGACTATGGCTACACCCTC. Its translation: CAWNRDYGYTL.